A selection of T cell receptor beta chains follows, all from one sample in a study of blood T cell repertoires in COVID-19. Measured with immunoSEQ multiplex PCR; TCRdb has only the in-frame clones, and not every one. The data show about 440,000 clones, roughly 91% seen once. Sequencing input: PBMCs or T cells enriched from blood (not recorded which). These receptors were obtained from a young man who had recovered from COVID-19. Both conserved end residues are part of each CDR3. Each record gives: J gene, D gene, clone size, V gene, CDR3 protein, CDR3 DNA. A D gene is named only where the DNA matches it firmly. Not all rows give a size; the values are once, few, many and, for expanded clones, a class.

>TRBJ1-4|TRBD1|.|TRBV11-2
CASSSPTGLNEKLFF
TGTGCCAGCAGCTCACCGACAGGGCTAAATGAAAAACTGTTTTTT
>TRBJ1-5|TRBD1|.|TRBV28
CASSFPGTAYQPQHF
TGTGCCAGCAGTTTCCCCGGGACAGCTTATCAGCCCCAGCATTTT
>TRBJ1-5|.|.|TRBV12-3/TRBV12-4
CASNLLNQPQHF
TGTGCCAGCAATCTTCTAAACCAGCCCCAGCATTTT
>TRBJ1-5|.|.|TRBV5-5
CASSFFPGYQPQHF
TGTGCCAGCAGCTTTTTTCCAGGTTATCAGCCCCAGCATTTT
>TRBJ1-3|.|.|TRBV6-5
CASSRQASGNTIYF
TGTGCCAGCAGTCGACAGGCCTCTGGAAACACCATATATTTT
>TRBJ1-2|TRBD1|.|TRBV5-5
CASSQSQGAFFF
TGTGCCAGCAGCCAGTCCCAGGGGGCTTTTTTCTTC
>TRBJ1-2|.|.|TRBV10-3
CAVKTTNYGYTF
TGTGCCGTAAAGACAACTAACTATGGCTACACCTTC
>TRBJ2-3|TRBD2|.|TRBV10-3
CAISAGSGSGDTQYF
TGTGCCATCAGTGCTGGTAGCGGGAGTGGAGATACGCAGTATTTT
>TRBJ1-1|TRBD1|.|TRBV19
CASSSRGDTEAFF
TGTGCCAGTAGTAGCAGGGGGGACACTGAAGCTTTCTTT
>TRBJ1-2|.|.|TRBV5-1
CASSYRVEVGYTF
TGCGCCAGCAGCTACAGGGTCGAAGTGGGCTACACCTTC
>TRBJ2-3|TRBD2|.|TRBV3-1/TRBV3-2
CASSQTSGSTDTQYF
TGTGCCAGCAGTCAGACTAGCGGAAGCACAGATACGCAGTATTTT
>TRBJ1-2|TRBD1|.|TRBV29-1
CSVTGQGNGYTF
TGCAGCGTCACGGGACAGGGGAATGGCTACACCTTC
>TRBJ1-5|.|.|TRBV28
CASSKNAGSNQPQHF
TGTGCCAGCTCCAAAAACGCGGGTAGCAATCAGCCCCAGCATTTT
>TRBJ2-3|.|.|TRBV30
CAWSVSVDTQYF
TGTGCCTGGAGTGTCTCGGTAGATACGCAGTATTTT
>TRBJ2-7|TRBD2|.|TRBV2
CASRETSGSFNLGYF
TGTGCCAGCAGAGAGACTAGCGGGAGCTTTAATTTGGGGTACTTC
>TRBJ1-3|TRBD1|.|TRBV7-2
CASSFGTGIRVSGNTIYF
TGTGCCAGCAGTTTCGGGACAGGGATTCGGGTCTCTGGAAACACCATATATTTT
>TRBJ2-5|.|few|TRBV9
CASSQGLGETQYF
TGTGCCAGCTCCCAGGGGCTCGGAGAGACCCAGTACTTC
>TRBJ1-2|TRBD1|.|TRBV30
CAWRGRGRPYGYTF
TGTGCCTGGAGGGGCAGGGGGCGCCCCTATGGCTACACCTTC
>TRBJ1-1|TRBD1|.|TRBV5-1
CASFPQGVGMNTEAFF
TGCGCCAGCTTCCCGCAGGGGGTAGGCATGAACACTGAAGCTTTCTTT
>TRBJ1-5|.|.|TRBV11-3
CASSLGYSDQPQHF
TGTGCCAGCAGCTTAGGGTATAGCGATCAGCCCCAGCATTTT
>TRBJ1-2|.|.|TRBV9
CASSVSIQTANYGYTF
TGTGCCAGCAGCGTATCAATCCAGACAGCCAACTATGGCTACACCTTC
>TRBJ1-1|.|.|TRBV29-1
CSVIENTEAFF
TGCAGCGTTATAGAGAACACTGAAGCTTTCTTT
>TRBJ1-1|.|.|TRBV27
CASSFIPATEAFF
TGTGCCAGCAGTTTTATCCCTGCGACTGAAGCTTTCTTT
>TRBJ1-5|.|.|TRBV6-5
CASRANSQPQHF
TGTGCCAGCAGGGCAAACAGCCAGCCCCAGCATTTT
>TRBJ1-2|.|.|TRBV5-4
CASSQVGYGYTF
TGTGCCAGCAGCCAGGTGGGCTATGGCTACACCTTC